The rows below give T cell receptor beta chains drawn from one sample of a study of vaccination and CD4 T cells after COVID-19. Antigen specificity for these receptors is unknown. Using its own MiXCR run on the PCR reads, TCRdb lists one record per CDR3 protein. The sample consists of around 16,000 distinct CDR3 sequences, around 47% of them appearing once. Sequencing was done on a sample of CD4+ T cells from blood, cultured in vitro. The receptor source for this set is a human donor who had recovered from COVID-19. CDR3s leave out the opening cysteine and the closing phenylalanine or tryptophan.

J	V	CDR3
TRBJ1-5	TRBV27	ASSSSRGNQPQH
TRBJ2-1	TRBV20-1	SAGTSGRVNEQF
TRBJ2-7	TRBV20-1	SAISLEVEQY
TRBJ1-5	TRBV12-3/TRBV12-4	ASRRGYQPQH
TRBJ2-7	TRBV20-1	SAREGPNYEQY
TRBJ1-5	TRBV4-1	ASSQGGGSQPQH
TRBJ2-2	TRBV27	ASSAYIVAGVNTGELF
TRBJ2-1	TRBV11-2	ASSLVTSFEQF
TRBJ1-1	TRBV20-1	SASQETGARAEAF
TRBJ1-5	TRBV3-1	ASSQNSRVNQPQH
TRBJ1-2	TRBV20-1	SARDPRGAGFNYGYT
TRBJ1-1	TRBV20-1	SAGVEGLRNTEAF
TRBJ1-2	TRBV27	ASRQGARDGYT
TRBJ2-5	TRBV20-1	SAGPKVTQY
TRBJ2-1	TRBV20-1	SAPPVRGGNEQF
TRBJ2-3	TRBV19	ASSTTSGITDTQY
TRBJ2-1	TRBV2	ASRLTSGDNEQF
TRBJ1-6	TRBV6-1	ASQADSSPLH
TRBJ2-1	TRBV19	ASLQGTMDNEQF
TRBJ2-1	TRBV7-2	ASSPPGQGQGKRKRANNEQF
TRBJ1-6	TRBV20-1	SATLNAGGGSPLH
TRBJ2-3	TRBV6-1	ASSEGTDTQY
TRBJ2-2	TRBV18	ASSPANTGELF
TRBJ2-2	TRBV7-2	ASSLGPAGNTGELF
TRBJ1-5	TRBV20-1	SVENSNQPQH
TRBJ1-5	TRBV2	ASNRGQDQPQH
TRBJ2-7	TRBV5-1	ASSFGTSEYEQY
TRBJ1-2	TRBV28	ASRRDVLAYGYT
TRBJ1-2	TRBV7-2	ASSLTRSAQVYGYT
TRBJ1-1	TRBV5-4	ASSRSSEWGTEAF
TRBJ2-1	TRBV20-1	SATKDPPESSYNEQF
TRBJ2-1	TRBV14	ASSQVSGGTEQF
TRBJ1-1	TRBV28	ASSSGTGYDTEAF
TRBJ2-2	TRBV7-3	ASSKLGRGTGELF
TRBJ2-5	TRBV5-4	ASSRGAQETQY
TRBJ2-5	TRBV6-2/TRBV6-3	ASSYRTGENQETQY
TRBJ2-7	TRBV27	ASSYDARTGGMYEQY
TRBJ1-4	TRBV6-1	ATSQGHEKLF
TRBJ2-2	TRBV2	ASSVESSGELF
TRBJ2-3	TRBV6-1	ASSTGSTDTQY
TRBJ1-2	TRBV20-1	SARTETNYGYT
TRBJ1-2	TRBV5-1	ASSPEGVANYGYT
TRBJ2-2	TRBV29-1	SVVRVGTGELF
TRBJ1-1	TRBV14	ASSPSTVNTEAF
TRBJ1-2	TRBV5-8	ASSLLGRDYVGYT
TRBJ2-5	TRBV6-1	ASRATGLETQY
TRBJ1-1	TRBV29-1	SVARALRTEAF
TRBJ2-1	TRBV20-1	SESADRSQF
TRBJ2-1	TRBV20-1	SAQSLADTYNEQF
TRBJ2-1	TRBV6-5	ASSSGTSGIGEQF
TRBJ1-6	TRBV11-2	ATTQGWNSPLH